This T cell receptor (beta chain) was profiled in a study of T cells in Graves' hyperthyroidism and ophthalmopathy (dated by TCRdb to between 2018 and 2020). About the study as a whole: Peripheral blood was sampled at the time of initial diagnosis, prior to any treatment. To identify distinguishing TCR V-J signatures, a discovery cohort of around 98 patients was used, comprising some 45 with Graves' ophthalmopathy and around 57 with stable Graves' hyperthyroidism. Prospective prediction of ophthalmopathy was tested in an independent validation cohort of fewer than 20 hyperthyroidism patients and some 17 patients who later progressed to ophthalmopathy. The 95 to 100 discovery patients were randomly divided into training and test sets at a 7:3 ratio. In over five Graves' hyperthyroidism patients, the study also compared T-cell repertoires from thyroid tissue with T-cell repertoires from blood. After sampling, hyperthyroidism patients received methimazole starting at 30 mg daily, and ophthalmopathy patients received high-dose intravenous methylprednisolone. According to the paper, TCR Vbeta CDR3 sequencing was carried out on around 140 peripheral blood samples, which came from under 50 ophthalmopathy, some 73 hyperthyroidism and approximately 17 progressor patients.

Many counts were recorded for this clonotype. Its antigen remains undetermined. No base quality information exists; no much larger clone differs at one position. General study outcomes and caveats: In validation, the model predicted progression to ophthalmopathy with just under 71% sensitivity and less than 75% specificity, a median of about 6.7 months before onset. Ophthalmopathy was separated from stable hyperthyroidism by a 13 V-J signature model, with approximately 89% sensitivity and 81% to 83% specificity obtained in cross-validation and 80%/75% obtained in testing. Most expanded thyroid clonotypes (frequency above 0.001) were also detected in blood, suggesting blood repertoires may reflect thyroid immune responses. No statistical method was used to fix the sample size in advance, and group allocation was not hidden from the investigators.

Hyperthyroidism patients were aged 18 to 65 years and newly diagnosed, with disease duration of less than 2 months. Any patient with an uncontrolled infection, another autoimmune disease, pregnancy or lactation was excluded. Diagnoses were based on clinical symptoms, serum thyroxine and TRAb, thyroid ultrasound and orbital computed tomography. Blood from progressor patients was collected at the time of first diagnosis with hyperthyroidism, before any ophthalmopathy symptoms had appeared. Ficoll-Paque density gradient centrifugation was used to isolate PBMCs from around 9.1 ml of fresh peripheral blood. Patients classed as progressors first received a Graves' hyperthyroidism diagnosis and then went on to develop ophthalmopathy during follow-up. Trizol reagent was used to extract total RNA, and RNA quality was then checked on an Agilent 2100 Bioanalyzer. TCR beta CDR3 regions were amplified from RNA transcripts. The first round of RT-PCR for the TCR CDR3 was performed with the HTBI primer set and the Qiagen OneStep RT-PCR kit. Libraries were constructed in a second round of multiplex PCR, after which size selection and purification were performed. Sequencing of the libraries was done on an Illumina HiSeq2000 using paired-end 100 bp reads. As for how the authors treated the data: SOAPnuke was used to process the raw data, throwing out any read that contained adapters or uncalled bases, had a mean Phred below 15, or lacked an exact constant-primer or identifier match. COPE v1.2.5 was used to merge the high-quality paired reads, and each unique nucleotide sequence was defined as a clonotype. MiTCR v1.1 was used to align the clonotypes against IMGT TRBV, TRBD and TRBJ reference segments. The analysis included only V-J combinations with a frequency above 0.0001, which together covered roughly 99% of the repertoires. The TCS score was defined as the ratio of F50 (clonal expansion) to E x V (chaos), calculated using BLOSUM62-based TCRdist between CDR3 peptides within each V-J. Welch's t-statistics and random forest reduced fewer than 550 V-J features to fewer than 15, which were used in a naive Bayes classifier (R e1071). In-frame beta chains were kept once TCRdb had trimmed the public reads at Q25 with fastp and called clones with MiXCR. Each entry is one CDR3 protein sequence, shown with its most common DNA and genes. TCRdb, rather than the study authors, made the V and J calls. The sample table records roughly 260,000 distinct CDR3 sequences; approximately 14% of these occur just once. The ten largest clonotypes hold 13% of the sample.

Specimen: blood. The sequence was collected from a woman aged 35 to 49 with Graves' hyperthyroidism that later progressed to Graves' ophthalmopathy.

For the CDR3, the sequence is CASSLDWTSGSEQYF. Here is the DNA: TGTGCCAGCAGCTTAGATTGGACTAGCGGGAGCGAGCAGTACTTC. The rearranged chain carries TRBV11-2 and TRBJ2-7, with TRBD2 matching 13 junction bases. For this chain, trimming is 0 bases at the V end and 6 bases at the J end, and the number of junction bases without a gene match is 2. Reading from cysteine to phenylalanine, the CDR3 counts 15 amino acids. The sequence is cut down to CDR3 DNA, 45 bases in frame from base 1. CDR1 SGHAT and CDR2 FQNNGV were looked up in the germline V gene.